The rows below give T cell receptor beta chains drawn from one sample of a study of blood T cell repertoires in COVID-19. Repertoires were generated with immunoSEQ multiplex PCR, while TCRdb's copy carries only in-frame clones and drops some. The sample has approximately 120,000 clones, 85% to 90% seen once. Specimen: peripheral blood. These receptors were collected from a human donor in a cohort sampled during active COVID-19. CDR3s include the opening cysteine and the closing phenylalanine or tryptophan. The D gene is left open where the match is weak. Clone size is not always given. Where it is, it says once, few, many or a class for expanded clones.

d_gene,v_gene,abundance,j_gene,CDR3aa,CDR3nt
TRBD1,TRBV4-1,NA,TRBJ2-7,CASSRGQGTDEQYF,TGCGCCAGCAGCCGGGGACAGGGGACGGACGAGCAGTACTTC
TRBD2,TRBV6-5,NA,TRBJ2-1,CASTLAGGRNEQFF,TGTGCCAGCACCCTAGCGGGGGGGCGGAATGAGCAGTTCTTC
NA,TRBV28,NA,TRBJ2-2,CASSLSPNTGELFF,TGTGCCAGCAGCTTAAGCCCGAACACCGGGGAGCTGTTTTTT
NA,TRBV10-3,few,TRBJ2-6,CAISETDSGANVLTF,TGTGCCATCAGTGAAACAGACTCTGGGGCCAACGTCCTGACTTTC
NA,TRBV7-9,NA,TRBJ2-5,CASSLAYRGGETQYF,TGTGCCAGCAGCTTAGCGTATAGGGGAGGAGAGACCCAGTACTTC
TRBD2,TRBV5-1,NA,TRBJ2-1,CASSLLAGVRFEQFF,TGCGCCAGCAGCCTACTAGCGGGAGTAAGATTTGAGCAGTTCTTC
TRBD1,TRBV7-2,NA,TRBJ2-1,CASSSTRRTGDNEQFF,TGTGCCAGCAGCTCCACGCGCAGGACAGGGGACAATGAGCAGTTCTTC
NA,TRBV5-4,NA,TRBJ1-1,CASSRQVNTEAFF,TGTGCCAGCAGCCGACAGGTTAACACTGAAGCTTTCTTT
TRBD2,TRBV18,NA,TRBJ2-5,CASSSLAGEGSGRETQYF,TGTGCCAGCTCATCACTAGCGGGAGAGGGATCGGGGCGAGAGACCCAGTACTTC
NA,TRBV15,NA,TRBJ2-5,CATSPGQRHQETQYF,TGTGCCACCAGCCCGGGTCAGAGACACCAAGAGACCCAGTACTTC
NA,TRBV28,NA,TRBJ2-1,CASSLQGSYNEQFF,TGTGCCAGCAGCCTACAGGGATCCTACAATGAGCAGTTCTTC
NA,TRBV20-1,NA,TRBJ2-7,CSAKRQYEQYF,TGCAGTGCTAAGAGGCAGTACGAGCAGTACTTC
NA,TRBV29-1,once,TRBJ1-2,CSVVVPPLHYGYTF,TGCAGCGTTGTTGTCCCCCCACTACACTATGGCTACACCTTC
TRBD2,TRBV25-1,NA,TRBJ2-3,CASSEYLAGESTDTQYF,TGTGCCAGCAGTGAATATTTAGCGGGAGAAAGCACAGATACGCAGTATTTT
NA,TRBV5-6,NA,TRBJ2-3,CASSLGLPTTSTDTQYF,TGTGCCAGCAGCTTGGGACTACCTACGACTAGCACAGATACGCAGTATTTT
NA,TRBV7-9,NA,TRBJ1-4,CASSLLGGANEKLFF,TGTGCCAGCAGCTTATTGGGGGGTGCTAATGAAAAACTGTTTTTT
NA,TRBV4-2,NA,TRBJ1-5,CASSPQWREGNQPQHF,TGTGCCAGCAGCCCCCAGTGGAGGGAGGGCAATCAGCCCCAGCATTTT
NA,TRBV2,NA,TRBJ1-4,CASSGQALIQVFF,TGTGCCAGCAGTGGTCAGGCCCTAATTCAGGTGTTTTTT
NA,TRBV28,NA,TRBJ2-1,CASSGPLGGSYNEQFF,TGTGCCAGCAGTGGGCCACTAGGTGGGTCCTACAATGAGCAGTTCTTC
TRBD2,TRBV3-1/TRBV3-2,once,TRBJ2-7,CASSQGLAGGYEQYF,TGTGCCAGCAGCCAGGGACTAGCGGGAGGGTACGAGCAGTACTTC
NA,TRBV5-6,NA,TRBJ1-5,CASSAGVQPQHF,TGTGCCAGCAGCGCAGGGGTTCAGCCCCAGCATTTT
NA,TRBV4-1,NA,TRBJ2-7,CASSQDWGRNTYEQYF,TGCGCCAGCAGCCAAGATTGGGGCAGGAATACCTACGAGCAGTACTTC
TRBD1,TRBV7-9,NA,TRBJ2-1,CASSLGDRGLYNEQFF,TGTGCCAGCAGCTTAGGGGACAGGGGCCTTTACAATGAGCAGTTCTTC
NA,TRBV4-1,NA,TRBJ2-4,CASSQGITGRTKNIQYF,TGCGCCAGCAGCCAAGGAATCACAGGGAGAACGAAAAACATTCAGTACTTC
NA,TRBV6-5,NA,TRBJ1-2,CASSPPGMGYTF,TGTGCCAGCAGTCCCCCCGGGATGGGCTACACCTTC
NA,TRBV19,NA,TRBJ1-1,CASSIIRTARNTEAFF,TGTGCCAGTAGTATAATCCGGACAGCCAGAAACACTGAAGCTTTCTTT
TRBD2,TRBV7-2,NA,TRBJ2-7,CASSPSGGGSYEQYF,TGTGCCAGCAGCCCTAGCGGGGGGGGCTCCTACGAGCAGTACTTC
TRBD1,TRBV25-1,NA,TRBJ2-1,CASSEWTGLYNEQFF,TGTGCCAGCAGTGAATGGACAGGGCTCTACAATGAGCAGTTCTTC
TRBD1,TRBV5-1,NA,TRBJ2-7,CASSTTGVEQYF,TGCGCCAGCAGCACAACAGGGGTCGAGCAGTACTTC
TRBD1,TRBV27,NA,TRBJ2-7,CASRGQGGREQYF,TGTGCCAGCAGAGGACAGGGCGGTCGCGAGCAGTACTTC
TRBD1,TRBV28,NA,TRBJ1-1,CASSLPTGGRTEAFF,TGTGCCAGCAGTTTACCGACAGGGGGAAGAACTGAAGCTTTCTTT
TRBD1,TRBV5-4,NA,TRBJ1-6,CASSGGTGWDSPLHF,TGTGCCAGCAGCGGAGGGACAGGGTGGGATTCACCCCTCCACTTT
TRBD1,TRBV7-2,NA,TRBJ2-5,CASSLVGQGPLARETQYF,TGTGCCAGCAGCTTAGTGGGACAGGGCCCTTTAGCCCGTGAGACCCAGTACTTC